Following are 12 T cell receptor beta chains from one sample sequenced in a study of multiple sclerosis patients with progressive multifocal leukoencephalopathy. Indicated time point: before natalizumab initiation. Profiling relied on immunoSEQ multiplex PCR, and the TCRdb table lists in-frame clones only, not all of them. Counted here are approximately 26,000 clones, about 88% occurring once; the ten biggest clones make up about 1.1%. The specimen was PBMCs. Receptors were obtained from a human donor with multiple sclerosis.

The V and J genes are TRBV28 and TRBJ1-2; D remains ambiguous. This CDR3 contains 12 residues. The V end was cut by 8 bases, the J end by 2 bases, with 9 bases between. Germline V gives CDR1 MDHEN, CDR2 SYDVKM. The CDR3 DNA follows: TGTGCCAGCCAGTTGGCAAACTATGGCTACACCTTC. This translates into CASQLANYGYTF.

About this clone: This specimen includes other DNA sequences encoding the same CDR3. The chain uses TRBV30 and TRBJ2-3; D gene uncertain. The germline gives CDR1 GTSNPN, CDR2 SVGIG (reference sequence). The length of the CDR3 is 11 residues. V lost 2 bases to trimming and J lost 6 bases, with 6 bases between them. Here the CDR3 reads CAWSPTDTQYF. CDR3 DNA: TGTGCCTGGAGTCCGACCGATACGCAGTATTTT.

V gene TRBV7-8 combines with J gene TRBJ1-3; 7 bases are shared with TRBD1. V dropped 3 bases and J dropped 4; count of bases not matched to a gene: 6. This CDR3 has 15 residues. From germline, CDR1 is SGHVS and CDR2 FQNEAQ. CDR3 in amino acids: CASSLWQGQGNTIYF. The CDR3 bases are TGTGCCAGCAGCTTGTGGCAGGGACAGGGAAACACCATATATTTT.

J is TRBJ1-1 and V is TRBV29-1; D may be TRBD1 (6 bases). V was cut by 5 bases and J by 8 bases, with 15 bases left in between. The CDR3 has 12 residues. Germline V lookup: CDR1 SQVTM, CDR2 ANQGSEA. The CDR3 here is CSVTWGTPEAFF. The CDR3 DNA reads as TGCAGCGTTACCTGGGGGACACCCGAAGCTTTCTTT. The entire variable domain, with the rest obtained from reference TRBV29-1 and TRBJ1-1, is as follows: SAVISQKPSRDICQRGTSLTIQCQVDSQVTMMFWYRQQPGQSLTLIATANQGSEATYESGFVIDKFPISRPNLTFSTLTVSNMSPEDSSIYLCSVTWGTPEAFFGQGTRLTVV.

This clone showed up just once. The rearrangement uses TRBV5-1 and TRBJ2-5; TRBD2 agrees at 9 bases. V shed 3 bases and J 4 bases; nucleotides not matched to a gene: 7. CDR1 is SGHRS, CDR2 YFSETQ, per germline. CDR3 length: 15 amino acids. The chain's CDR3 is CASSYQRAGGETQYF. In DNA, the CDR3 is TGCGCCAGCAGCTACCAAAGAGCGGGGGGAGAGACCCAGTACTTC.

The chain is built from TRBV5-4 and TRBJ2-5; TRBD2 is a possible D gene (5 bases). V was cut by 2 bases and J by 2 bases, with 16 bases left in between. The CDR3 has 16 residues. Germline assignment: CDR1 SGHNT and CDR2 YYREEE (reference sequence). The DNA for the CDR3 is TGTGCCAGCAGCTTAAACTACGGACTGAAACAAGAGACCCAGTACTTC. It specifies CASSLNYGLKQETQYF.

The rearrangement joins TRBV30 to TRBJ2-7; D uncertain. Per germline, CDR1 GTSNPN and CDR2 SVGIG (reference sequence). The CDR3 has 13 residues. V was trimmed by 1 base and J by 0 bases, leaving 7 bases between them. This chain's CDR3 is CAWSAGFSYEQYF. In DNA, the CDR3 is TGTGCCTGGAGTGCCGGCTTCTCCTACGAGCAGTACTTC.

This chain connects TRBV7-2 to TRBJ2-7; D is possibly TRBD2 (6 bases). V was shortened by 6 bases and J by 2 bases, with 14 bases between the two germline ends. The CDR3 contains 14 residues. CDR1 and CDR2 from the germline V gene are SGHTA and FQGNSA. The CDR3 region has the DNA TGTGCCAGCAGTCCGAGGGCGGGGCCCTACGAGCAGTACTTC. It codes for CASSPRAGPYEQYF.

J is TRBJ1-2 and V is TRBV7-2; no definite D call. Trimming left V 5 bases short and J 7 bases short, with 14 bases between. This CDR3 is built from 13 residues. Germline V gene sequence: CDR1 SGHTA, CDR2 FQGNSA. The CDR3 here is CASSPSVTVGYTF. CDR3 sequence (DNA): TGTGCCAGCAGCCCTTCGGTCACCGTTGGCTACACCTTC.

The gene calls are TRBV18 and TRBJ2-7, with D unclear. From germline, CDR1 is KGHSH and CDR2 LQKENI. The length of the CDR3 is 13 residues. V was trimmed by 2 bases and J by 2 bases, leaving 7 bases between them. In nucleotides, the CDR3 is TGTGCCAGCTCACCAGGGCCAGCCTACGAGCAGTACTTC. Translated, it gives CASSPGPAYEQYF.

This CDR3 is CASSQEAGGYNEQFF. DNA of the CDR3: TGTGCCAGCAGCCAAGAAGCGGGGGGATACAATGAGCAGTTCTTC. The rearrangement uses TRBV4-2 and TRBJ2-1; TRBD2 matches at 9 bases. The CDR3 runs 15 residues. The germline V gene encodes CDR1 LGHNA and CDR2 YNFKEQ. V gave up 0 bases and J gave up 4 bases; unmatched junction bases: 1.

The CDR3 bases are TGTGCCAGCAGCAAAGCGCTAGCGGGTCACAATGAGCAGTTCTTC. As protein: CASSKALAGHNEQFF. The chain combines TRBV21-1 with TRBJ2-1; the tabulated D call, TRBD2, remains unverified against the DNA. TRBV21-1 is listed as a pseudogene. The CDR3 extends over 15 amino acids.